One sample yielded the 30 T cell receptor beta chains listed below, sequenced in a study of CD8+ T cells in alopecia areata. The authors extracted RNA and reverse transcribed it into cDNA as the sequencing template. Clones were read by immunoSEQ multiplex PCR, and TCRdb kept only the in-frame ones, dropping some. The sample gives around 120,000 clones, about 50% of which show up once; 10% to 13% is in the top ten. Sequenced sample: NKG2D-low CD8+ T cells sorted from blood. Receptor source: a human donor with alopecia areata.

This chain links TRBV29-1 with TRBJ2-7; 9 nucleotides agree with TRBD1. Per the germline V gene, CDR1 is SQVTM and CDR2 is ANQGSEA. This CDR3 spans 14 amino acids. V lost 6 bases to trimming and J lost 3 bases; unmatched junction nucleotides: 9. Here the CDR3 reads CSVAGTGFLYEQYF. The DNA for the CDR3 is TGCAGCGTAGCCGGGACAGGGTTCCTCTACGAGCAGTACTTC.

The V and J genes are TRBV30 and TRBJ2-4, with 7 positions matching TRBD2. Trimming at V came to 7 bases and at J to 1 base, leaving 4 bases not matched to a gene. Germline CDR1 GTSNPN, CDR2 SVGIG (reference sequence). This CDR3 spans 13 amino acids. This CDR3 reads CAFSGGAKNIQYF. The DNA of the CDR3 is TGTGCCTTCTCCGGGGGGGCCAAAAACATTCAGTACTTC. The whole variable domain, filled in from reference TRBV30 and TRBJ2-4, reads SQTIHQWPATLVQPVGSPLSLECTVEGTSNPNLYWYRQAAGRGLQLLFYSVGIGQISSEVPQNLSASRPQDRQFILSSKKLLLSDSGFYLCAFSGGAKNIQYFGAGTRLSVL.

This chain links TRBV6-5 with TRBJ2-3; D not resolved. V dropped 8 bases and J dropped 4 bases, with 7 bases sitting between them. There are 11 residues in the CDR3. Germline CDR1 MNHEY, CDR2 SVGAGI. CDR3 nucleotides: TGTGCCAGCGAATTGTCAGATACGCAGTATTTT. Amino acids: CASELSDTQYF.

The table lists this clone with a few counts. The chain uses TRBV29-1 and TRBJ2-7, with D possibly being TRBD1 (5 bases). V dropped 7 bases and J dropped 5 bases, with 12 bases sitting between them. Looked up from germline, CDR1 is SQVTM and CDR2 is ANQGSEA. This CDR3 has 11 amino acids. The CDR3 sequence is CSAKDTDEQYF. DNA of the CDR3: TGCAGCGCCAAGGACACGGACGAGCAGTACTTC.

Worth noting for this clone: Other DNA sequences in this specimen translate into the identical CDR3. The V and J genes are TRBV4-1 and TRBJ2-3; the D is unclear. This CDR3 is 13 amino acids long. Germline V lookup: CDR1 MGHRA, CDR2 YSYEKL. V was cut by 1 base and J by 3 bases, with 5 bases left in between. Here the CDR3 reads CASSQGLTDTQYF. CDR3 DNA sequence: TGCGCCAGCAGCCAAGGGCTTACAGATACGCAGTATTTT.

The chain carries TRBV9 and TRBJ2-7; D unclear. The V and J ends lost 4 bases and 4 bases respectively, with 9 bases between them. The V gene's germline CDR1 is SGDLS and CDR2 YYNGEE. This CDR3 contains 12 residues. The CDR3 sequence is CASSHSGYEQYF. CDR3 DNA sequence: TGTGCCAGCAGCCACAGTGGGTACGAGCAGTACTTC.

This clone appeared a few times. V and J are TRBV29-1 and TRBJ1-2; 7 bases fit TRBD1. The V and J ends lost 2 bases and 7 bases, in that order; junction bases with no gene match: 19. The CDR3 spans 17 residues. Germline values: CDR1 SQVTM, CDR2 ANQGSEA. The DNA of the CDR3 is TGCAGCGTTGAACCCTGGAGCGGCCCGACAGGGAGGTTTGGCTACACCTTC. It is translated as CSVEPWSGPTGRFGYTF.

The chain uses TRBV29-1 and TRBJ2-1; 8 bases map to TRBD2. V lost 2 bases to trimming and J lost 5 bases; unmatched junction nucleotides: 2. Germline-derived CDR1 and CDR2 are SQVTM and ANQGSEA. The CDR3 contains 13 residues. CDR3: CSVELAGNNEQFF. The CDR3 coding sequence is TGCAGCGTTGAACTAGCGGGTAACAATGAGCAGTTCTTC.

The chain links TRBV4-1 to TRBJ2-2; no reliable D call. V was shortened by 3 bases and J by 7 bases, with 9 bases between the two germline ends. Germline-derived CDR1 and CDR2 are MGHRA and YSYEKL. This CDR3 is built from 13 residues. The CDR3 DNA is TGCGCCAGCAGCCAGGAGACGGGCGGGGAGCTGTTTTTT. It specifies CASSQETGGELFF.

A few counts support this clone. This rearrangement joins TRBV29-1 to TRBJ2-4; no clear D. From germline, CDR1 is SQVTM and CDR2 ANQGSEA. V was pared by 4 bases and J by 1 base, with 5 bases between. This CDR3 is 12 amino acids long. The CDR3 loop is CSVGMAKNIQYF. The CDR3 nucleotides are TGCAGCGTTGGTATGGCCAAAAACATTCAGTACTTC. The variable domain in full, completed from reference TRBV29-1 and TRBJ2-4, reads SAVISQKPSRDICQRGTSLTIQCQVDSQVTMMFWYRQQPGQSLTLIATANQGSEATYESGFVIDKFPISRPNLTFSTLTVSNMSPEDSSIYLCSVGMAKNIQYFGAGTRLSVL.

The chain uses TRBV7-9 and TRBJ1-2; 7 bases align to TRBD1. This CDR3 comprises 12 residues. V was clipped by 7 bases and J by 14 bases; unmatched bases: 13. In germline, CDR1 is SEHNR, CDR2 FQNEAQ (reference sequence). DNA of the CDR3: TGTGCCAGCACCCCAGGGGGGGGTCTAGGAACCTTC. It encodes CASTPGGGLGTF. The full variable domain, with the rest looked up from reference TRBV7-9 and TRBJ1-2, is DTGVSQNPRHKITKRGQNVTFRCDPISEHNRLYWYRQTLGQGPEFLTYFQNEAQLEKSRLLSDRFSAERPKGSFSTLEIQRTEQGDSAMYLCASTPGGGLGTFGSGTRLTVV.

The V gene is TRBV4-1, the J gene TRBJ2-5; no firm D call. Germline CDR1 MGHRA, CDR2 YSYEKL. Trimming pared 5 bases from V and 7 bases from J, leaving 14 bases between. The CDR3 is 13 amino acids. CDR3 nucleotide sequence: TGCGCCAGCAGCGGTCGCACGGGTGGGACCCAGTACTTC. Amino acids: CASSGRTGGTQYF.

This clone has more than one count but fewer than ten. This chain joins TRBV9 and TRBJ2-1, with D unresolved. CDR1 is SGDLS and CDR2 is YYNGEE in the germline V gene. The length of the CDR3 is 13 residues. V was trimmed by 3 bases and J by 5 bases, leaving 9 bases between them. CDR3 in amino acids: CASSANQDNEQFF. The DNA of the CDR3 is TGTGCCAGCAGCGCCAACCAGGACAATGAGCAGTTCTTC.

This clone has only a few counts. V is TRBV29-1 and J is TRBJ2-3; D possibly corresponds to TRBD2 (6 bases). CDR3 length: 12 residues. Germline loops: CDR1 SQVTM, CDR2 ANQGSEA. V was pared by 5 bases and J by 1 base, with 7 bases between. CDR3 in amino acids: CSVPGGTDTQYF. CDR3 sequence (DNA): TGCAGCGTTCCGGGGGGCACAGATACGCAGTATTTT.

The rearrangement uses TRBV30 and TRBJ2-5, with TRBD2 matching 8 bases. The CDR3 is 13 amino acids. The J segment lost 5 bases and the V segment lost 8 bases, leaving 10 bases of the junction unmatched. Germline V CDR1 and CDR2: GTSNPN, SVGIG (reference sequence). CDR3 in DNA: TGTGCCCTCGAGCGGGAGAATGAGGAGACCCAGTACTTC. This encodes CALERENEETQYF.

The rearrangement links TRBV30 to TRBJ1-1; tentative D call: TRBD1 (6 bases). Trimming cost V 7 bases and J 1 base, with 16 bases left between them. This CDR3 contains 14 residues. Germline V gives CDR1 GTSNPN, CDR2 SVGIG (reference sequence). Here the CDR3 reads CASSTGFGNTEAFF. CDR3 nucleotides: TGTGCCTCCTCCACAGGGTTTGGGAACACTGAAGCTTTCTTT.

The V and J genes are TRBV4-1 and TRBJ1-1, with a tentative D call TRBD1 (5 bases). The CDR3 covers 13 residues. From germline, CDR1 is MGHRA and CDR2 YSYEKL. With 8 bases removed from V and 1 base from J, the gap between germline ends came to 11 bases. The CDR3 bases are TGCGCCAGCTACGGCACAGGGAACACTGAAGCTTTCTTT. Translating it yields CASYGTGNTEAFF.

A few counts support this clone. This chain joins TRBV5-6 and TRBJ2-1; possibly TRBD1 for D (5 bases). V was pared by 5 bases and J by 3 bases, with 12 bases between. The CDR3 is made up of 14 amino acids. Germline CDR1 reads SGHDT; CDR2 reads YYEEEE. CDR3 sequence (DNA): TGTGCCAGCAGAGGAGAAGGGGACTACAATGAGCAGTTCTTC. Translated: CASRGEGDYNEQFF.

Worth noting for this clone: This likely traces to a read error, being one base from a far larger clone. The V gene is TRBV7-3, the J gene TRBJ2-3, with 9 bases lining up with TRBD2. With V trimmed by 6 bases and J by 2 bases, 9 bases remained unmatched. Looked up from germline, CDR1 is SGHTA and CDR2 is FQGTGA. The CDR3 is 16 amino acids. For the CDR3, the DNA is TGTGCCAGCAGGCAAACCGCGGGGGGGATCACAGATACGCAGTATTTT. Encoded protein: CASRQTAGGITDTQYF.

The CDR3 loop is CASSQTPGAKETQYF. The CDR3 DNA reads TGTGCCAGCAGCCAGACTCCGGGGGCCAAAGAGACCCAGTACTTC. The V gene is TRBV6-6, the J gene TRBJ2-5; TRBD1 or TRBD2 may be the D gene (6 bases each). Germline lookup yields CDR1 MNHNY and CDR2 SVGAGI (reference sequence). The CDR3 extends over 15 amino acids. V was trimmed by 6 bases and J by 3 bases, leaving 17 bases between them.

The CDR3 DNA is TGCGCCAGCAGCCGACGGACAGCCTTAGAGGGGGACAATGAGCAGTTCTTC. Its translation: CASSRRTALEGDNEQFF. The chain joins TRBV5-1 to TRBJ2-1; TRBD1 might be the D (6 bases). Trimming took off 4 bases at V and 5 bases at J, with 22 bases between the two ends. The CDR3 is 17 residues long. CDR1 and CDR2 (germline): SGHRS, YFSETQ. Based on the CDR3 plus reference TRBV5-1 and TRBJ2-1, the full variable domain is KAGVTQTPRYLIKTRGQQVTLSCSPISGHRSVSWYQQTPGQGLQFLFEYFSETQRNKGNFPGRFSGRQFSNSRSEMNVSTLELGDSALYLCASSRRTALEGDNEQFFGPGTRLTVL.

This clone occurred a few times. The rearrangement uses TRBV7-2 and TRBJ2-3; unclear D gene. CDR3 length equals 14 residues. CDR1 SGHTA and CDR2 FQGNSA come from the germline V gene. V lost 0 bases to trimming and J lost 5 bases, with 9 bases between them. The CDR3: CASSLASWGDTQYF. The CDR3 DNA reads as TGTGCCAGCAGCTTAGCATCCTGGGGAGATACGCAGTATTTT. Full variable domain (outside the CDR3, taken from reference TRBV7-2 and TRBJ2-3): GAGVSQSPSNKVTEKGKDVELRCDPISGHTALYWYRQSLGQGLEFLIYFQGNSAPDKSGLPSDRFSAERTGGSVSTLTIQRTQQEDSAVYLCASSLASWGDTQYFGPGTRLTVL.

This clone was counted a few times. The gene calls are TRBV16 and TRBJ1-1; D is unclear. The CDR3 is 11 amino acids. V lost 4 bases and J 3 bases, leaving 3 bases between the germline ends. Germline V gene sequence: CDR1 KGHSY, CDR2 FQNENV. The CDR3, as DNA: TGTGCCAGCAGCCGCGACACTGAAGCTTTCTTT. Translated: CASSRDTEAFF.

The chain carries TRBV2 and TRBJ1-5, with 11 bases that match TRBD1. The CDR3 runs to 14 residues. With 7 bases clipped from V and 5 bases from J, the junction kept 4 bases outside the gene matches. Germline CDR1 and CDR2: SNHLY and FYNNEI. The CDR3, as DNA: TGTGCCAGCACCCCGGACAGGGGGCATCAGCCCCAGCATTTT. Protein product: CASTPDRGHQPQHF.

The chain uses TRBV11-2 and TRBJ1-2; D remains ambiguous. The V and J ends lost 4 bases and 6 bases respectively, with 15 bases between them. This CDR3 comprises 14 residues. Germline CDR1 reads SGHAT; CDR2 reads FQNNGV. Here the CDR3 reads CASSSRSPVDGYTF. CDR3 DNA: TGTGCCAGCAGCTCCCGTAGCCCAGTAGATGGCTACACCTTC.

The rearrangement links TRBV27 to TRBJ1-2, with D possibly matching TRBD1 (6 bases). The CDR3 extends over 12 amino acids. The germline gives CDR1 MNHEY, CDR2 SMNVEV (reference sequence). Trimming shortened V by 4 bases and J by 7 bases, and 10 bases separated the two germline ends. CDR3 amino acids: CASSSGVGGYTF. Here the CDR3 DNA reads TGTGCCAGCAGTTCAGGGGTAGGTGGCTACACCTTC.

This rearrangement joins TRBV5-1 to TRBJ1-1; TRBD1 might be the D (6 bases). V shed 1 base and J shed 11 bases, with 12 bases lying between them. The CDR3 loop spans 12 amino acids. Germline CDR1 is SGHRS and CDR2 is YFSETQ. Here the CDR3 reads CASSLNYRDAFF. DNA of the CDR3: TGCGCCAGCAGCTTGAATTACAGGGACGCTTTCTTT.

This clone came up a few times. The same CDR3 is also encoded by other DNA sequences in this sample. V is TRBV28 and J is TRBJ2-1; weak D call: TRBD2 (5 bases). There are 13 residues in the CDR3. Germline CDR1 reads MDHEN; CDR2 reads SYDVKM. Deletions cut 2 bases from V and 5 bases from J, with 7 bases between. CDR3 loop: CASSLPGNNEQFF. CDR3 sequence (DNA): TGTGCCAGCAGTTTACCGGGAAACAATGAGCAGTTCTTC.

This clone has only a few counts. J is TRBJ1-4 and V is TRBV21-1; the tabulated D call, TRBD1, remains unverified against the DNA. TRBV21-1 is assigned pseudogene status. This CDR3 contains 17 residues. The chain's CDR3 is CASSKGGGQDALEKLFF. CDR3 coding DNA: TGTGCCAGCAGCAAAGGGGGCGGACAGGACGCTCTTGAAAAACTGTTTTTT.

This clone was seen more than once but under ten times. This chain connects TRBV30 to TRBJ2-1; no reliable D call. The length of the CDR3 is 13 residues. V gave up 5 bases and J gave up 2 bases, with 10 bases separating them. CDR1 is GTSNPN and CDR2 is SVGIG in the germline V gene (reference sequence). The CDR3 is CAWDLGTYNEQFF. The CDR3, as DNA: TGTGCCTGGGACCTGGGCACCTACAATGAGCAGTTCTTC.